Presented here are 11 T cell receptor beta chains from one specimen sequenced in a study of T cell clonality in common variable immunodeficiency. Repertoires were generated with immunoSEQ multiplex PCR, while TCRdb's copy carries only in-frame clones and drops some. The repertoire yields about 34,000 clones, none seen only once; the top ten contain more than 2.5%. What was sequenced was peripheral blood mononuclear cells. Receptors were obtained from a person aged 18 to 75 in good health.

Comment on this clone: The read ends 3 residues early relative to the CDR3; the germline J gene fills the gap. This chain joins TRBV10-2 and TRBJ2-3; tentative D call: TRBD2 (5 bases). The CDR3 runs 11 residues. Trimming left V 8 bases short and J 5 bases short, with 8 bases between. Germline V gene sequence: CDR1 WSHSY, CDR2 SAAADI. The CDR3 DNA, read in part, is TGCGCCAGCTATCGGGGAGATACG. Translating it yields CASYRGDT. The complete CDR3 protein is CASYRGDTQYF.

This clone has at least ten counts. Read sequence stops 3 residues before the CDR3 end, and the germline J gene provides the missing end. The rearrangement links TRBV2 to TRBJ2-2; 8 nucleotides line up with TRBD2. CDR1 is SNHLY and CDR2 is FYNNEI in the germline V gene. The CDR3 consists of 15 residues. Losses at the gene ends were 5 bases for V and 7 bases for J; bases not matched to a gene: 9. The CDR3 loop reads CASSPGGVAGGELFF. The DNA read from the CDR3 is TGTGCCAGCAGTCCCGGGGGGGTAGCCGGCGGGGAG.

This clone was observed at least ten times. The read ends 3 residues shy of where the CDR3 ends; the end is completed using the germline J gene. The J gene is TRBJ2-7, the V gene TRBV20-1, with 8 bases fitting TRBD2. Germline CDR1 is DFQATT and CDR2 is SNEGSKA (reference sequence). This CDR3 is built from 14 residues. V dropped 5 bases and J dropped 1; count of bases not matched to a gene: 7. Here the CDR3 reads CSALPGGVSYEQYF. The sequenced CDR3 bases are TGCAGTGCTCTCCCGGGGGGGGTTTCCTACGAG.

This clone was found many times. The CDR3 goes on 3 residues after the read ends, and that part is filled in from the germline J gene. The chain couples TRBV20-1 to TRBJ2-5; 7 bases agree with TRBD1. Germline V gene data show CDR1 as DFQATT and CDR2 as SNEGSKA (reference sequence). CDR3 size: 15 residues. V trimming: 6 bases; J trimming: 4 bases; junction bases outside the gene matches: 14. Incomplete CDR3 DNA: TGCAGTGCAGCGAGTTTCCGGGACAGAGGAGAGACC. Encoded protein: CSAASFRDRGET. The CDR3 in full is CSAASFRDRGETQYF.

This clone was picked up a small number of times. The read halts 3 residues ahead of the CDR3 end, with the missing end drawn from the germline J gene. The chain couples TRBV2 to TRBJ2-7; no reliable D call. Germline CDR1 reads SNHLY; CDR2 reads FYNNEI. V lost 2 bases and J lost 2, with 10 bases in between. This CDR3 region has 14 residues. The CDR3 bases that were read are TGTGCCAGCAGTGAACCCACTTCTGCCTACGAG. Translated: CASSEPTSAYE. The entire CDR3 is CASSEPTSAYEQYF.

Many counts were recorded for this clone. The CDR3 end is not reached by the read, which stops 3 residues before it; the germline J gene fills it in. The chain links TRBV3-1 (or the pseudogene TRBV3-2) to TRBJ2-7; 11 nucleotides agree with TRBD1. Trimming at V came to 1 base and at J to 5 bases, leaving 1 base not matched to a gene. The CDR3 is 14 amino acids. Germline loops: CDR1 LGHDT, CDR2 YNNKEL (reference sequence). CDR3 sequence: CASSQVDRGHEQYF. The CDR3 DNA, read in part, is TGTGCCAGCAGCCAAGTGGACAGGGGGCACGAG.

This clone was found many times. The read gets to within 3 residues of the CDR3 end, and the germline J gene fills in the rest. V and J are TRBV18 and TRBJ2-5; possible D gene TRBD1, 6 bases. In germline, CDR1 is KGHSH, CDR2 LQKENI. The CDR3 has 14 amino acids. Trimming removed 4 bases at V and 4 bases at J, with 13 bases between. CDR3 DNA (partial): TGTGCCAGCTCACGGACAGTTTCAGCAGAGACC. The encoded protein is CASSRTVSAET. The CDR3, in full, reads CASSRTVSAETQYF.

This clone was counted ten times or more. The observed sequence ends 3 residues before the CDR3 terminus, with the missing tail filled in from the germline J gene. The rearrangement links TRBV10-1 to TRBJ2-2; the D gene is possibly TRBD1 (6 bases). CDR3 length: 15 residues. Deletions cut 9 bases from V and 5 bases from J, with 19 bases between. Germline V gives CDR1 WNHNN, CDR2 SYGVQD (reference sequence). CDR3 bases read: TGCGCCAGTAGATCCGGACAGATGGGGACCGGGGAG. Translation: CASRSGQMGTGE. The complete CDR3 protein is CASRSGQMGTGELFF.

This clone was seen repeatedly, ten times or more. The read stops 3 residues short of the end of the CDR3; the missing end is completed from the germline J gene. This chain links TRBV20-1 with TRBJ2-2; TRBD2 is a possible D gene (6 bases). The CDR3 covers 14 residues. In germline, CDR1 is DFQATT, CDR2 SNEGSKA (reference sequence). Deletions cut 6 bases from V and 4 bases from J, with 15 bases between. Partial CDR3 DNA: TGCAGTGCAGGGGCGGGGCCACGCACCGGGGAG. It codes for CSAGAGPRTGE. From start to end, the CDR3 is CSAGAGPRTGELFF.

This clone was seen repeatedly, ten times or more. The missing CDR3 end, 3 residues past where the read stops, is filled in from the germline J gene. The chain combines TRBV30 with TRBJ2-7, with D possibly being TRBD1 or TRBD2 (5 bases each). Trimming removed 1 base from V and 2 bases from J, with 18 bases in between. The CDR3 is 16 residues long. Per germline, CDR1 GTSNPN and CDR2 SVGIG (reference sequence). The CDR3 DNA, read in part, is TGTGCCTGGAGTGGCATAGGACAAGAGGGAACCTACGAG. Translated, it gives CAWSGIGQEGTYE. The whole CDR3 reads CAWSGIGQEGTYEQYF.

Ten or more counts support this clone. Coverage ceases 3 residues before the CDR3 finishes, and the germline J gene fills in the end. The rearrangement links TRBV30 to TRBJ1-3, with D uncertain. Germline values: CDR1 GTSNPN, CDR2 SVGIG (reference sequence). This CDR3 region has 12 residues. Between the trimmed V and J ends, which lost 3 bases and 1 base, there was a span of 4 bases. CDR3 DNA, as far as it was read: TGTGCCTGGAGAAGGTCTGGAAACACC. This sequence encodes CAWRRSGNT. In full, the CDR3 reads CAWRRSGNTIYF.